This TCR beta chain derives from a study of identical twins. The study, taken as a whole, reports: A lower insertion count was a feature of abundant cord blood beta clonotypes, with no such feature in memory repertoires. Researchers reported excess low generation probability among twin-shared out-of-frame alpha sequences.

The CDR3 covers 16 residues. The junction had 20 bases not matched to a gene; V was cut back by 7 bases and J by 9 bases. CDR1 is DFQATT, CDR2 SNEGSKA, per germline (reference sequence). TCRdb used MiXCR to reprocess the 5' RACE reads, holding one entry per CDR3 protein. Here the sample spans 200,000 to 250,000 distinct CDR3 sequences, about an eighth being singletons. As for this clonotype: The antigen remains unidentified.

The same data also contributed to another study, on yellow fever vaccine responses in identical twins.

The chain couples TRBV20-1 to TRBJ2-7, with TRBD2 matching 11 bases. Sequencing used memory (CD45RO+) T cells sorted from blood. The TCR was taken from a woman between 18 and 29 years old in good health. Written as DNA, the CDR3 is TGCAGTGTCAGAGAAGGGGAGTTAGCGGGAGGGCGCGGGCAGTACTTC. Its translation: CSVREGELAGGRGQYF.